This T cell receptor (beta chain) was sequenced for a study of technical replicates of blood from a few donors. This table comes from immunoSEQ multiplex PCR, and its TCRdb copy is limited to in-frame clones, with some not included. The sample shows under 70,000 clones, approximately 93% of them seen only once. The CDR3 spans 13 residues. Per germline, CDR1 SGHAT and CDR2 FQNNGV. Trimming cost V 5 bases and J 1 base, with 6 bases left between them. This clonotype was sampled from a human donor in good health. Some clones in this sample may be carry-over from other donors' samples. The chain employs TRBV11-2 and TRBJ1-5; D is perhaps TRBD1 (5 bases). Sequenced sample: PBMCs. The CDR3: CASSPGSNQPQHF. For the CDR3, the DNA is TGTGCCAGCAGCCCAGGGAGCAATCAGCCCCAGCATTTT.